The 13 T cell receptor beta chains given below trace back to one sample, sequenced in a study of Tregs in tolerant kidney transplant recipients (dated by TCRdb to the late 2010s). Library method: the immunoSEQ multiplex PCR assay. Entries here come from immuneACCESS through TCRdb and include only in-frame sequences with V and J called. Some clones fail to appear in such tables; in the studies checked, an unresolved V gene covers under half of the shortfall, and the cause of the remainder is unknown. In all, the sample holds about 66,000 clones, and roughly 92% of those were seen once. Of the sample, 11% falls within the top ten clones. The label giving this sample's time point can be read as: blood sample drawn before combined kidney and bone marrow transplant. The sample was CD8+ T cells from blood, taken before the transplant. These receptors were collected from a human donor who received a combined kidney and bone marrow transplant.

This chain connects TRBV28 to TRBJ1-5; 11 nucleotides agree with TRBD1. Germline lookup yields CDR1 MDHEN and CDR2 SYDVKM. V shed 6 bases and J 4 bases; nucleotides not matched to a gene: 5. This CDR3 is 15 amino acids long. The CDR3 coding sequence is TGTGCCAGCAGAGCCGGGACAGGGGGGAATCAGCCCCAGCATTTT. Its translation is CASRAGTGGNQPQHF.

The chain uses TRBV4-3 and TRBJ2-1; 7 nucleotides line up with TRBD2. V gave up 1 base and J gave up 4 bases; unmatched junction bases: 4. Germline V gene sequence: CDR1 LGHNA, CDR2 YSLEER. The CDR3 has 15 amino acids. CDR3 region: CASSQGTGRYNEQFF. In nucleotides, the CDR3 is TGCGCCAGCAGCCAAGGTACCGGGAGGTACAATGAGCAGTTCTTC.

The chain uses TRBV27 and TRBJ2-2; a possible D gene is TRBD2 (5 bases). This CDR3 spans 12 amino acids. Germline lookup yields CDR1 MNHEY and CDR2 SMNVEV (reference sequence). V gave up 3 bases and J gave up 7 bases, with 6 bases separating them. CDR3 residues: CASSFGSGELFF. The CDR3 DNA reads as TGTGCCAGCAGTTTTGGGAGCGGGGAGCTGTTTTTT.

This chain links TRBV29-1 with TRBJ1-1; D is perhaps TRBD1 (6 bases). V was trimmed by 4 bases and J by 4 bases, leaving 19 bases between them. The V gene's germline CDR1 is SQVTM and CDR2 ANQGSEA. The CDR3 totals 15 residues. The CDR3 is CSVAQGFNLVTEAFF. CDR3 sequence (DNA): TGCAGCGTTGCACAGGGTTTTAACCTGGTCACTGAAGCTTTCTTT.

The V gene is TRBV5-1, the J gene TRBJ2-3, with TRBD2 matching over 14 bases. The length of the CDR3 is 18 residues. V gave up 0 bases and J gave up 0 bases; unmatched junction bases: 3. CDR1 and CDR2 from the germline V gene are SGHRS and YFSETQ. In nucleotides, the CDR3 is TGCGCCAGCAGCTTGGTTGGACTAGCGGGGGGTAGCACAGATACGCAGTATTTT. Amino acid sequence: CASSLVGLAGGSTDTQYF.

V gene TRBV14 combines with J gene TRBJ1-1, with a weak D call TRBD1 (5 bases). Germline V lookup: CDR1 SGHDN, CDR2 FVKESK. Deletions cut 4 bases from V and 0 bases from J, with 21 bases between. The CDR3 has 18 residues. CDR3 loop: CASSLTGMIKPLNTEAFF. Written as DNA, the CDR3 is TGTGCCAGCAGCCTCACAGGCATGATCAAACCCTTGAACACTGAAGCTTTCTTT.

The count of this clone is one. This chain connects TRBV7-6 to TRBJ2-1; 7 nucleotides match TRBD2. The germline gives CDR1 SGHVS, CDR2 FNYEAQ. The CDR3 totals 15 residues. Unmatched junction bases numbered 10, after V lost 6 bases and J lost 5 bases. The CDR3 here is CASSPPGGSDNEQFF. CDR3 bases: TGTGCCAGCAGTCCCCCCGGCGGGAGTGACAATGAGCAGTTCTTC.

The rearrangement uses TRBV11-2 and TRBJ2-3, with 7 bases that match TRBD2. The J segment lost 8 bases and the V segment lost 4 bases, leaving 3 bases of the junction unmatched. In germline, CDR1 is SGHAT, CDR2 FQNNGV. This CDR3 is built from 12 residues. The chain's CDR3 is CASSSGLGTQYF. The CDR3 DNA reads TGTGCCAGCAGCTCCGGACTAGGTACGCAGTATTTT.

The CDR3 region is CASSMSRESSYEQYF. CDR3 coding DNA: TGTGCCAGTAGTATGAGTCGGGAGAGCTCCTACGAGCAGTACTTC. The J gene is TRBJ2-7, the V gene TRBV19, with a tentative D call TRBD2 (6 bases). The germline CDR1 and CDR2 sequences are LNHDA and SQIVND (reference sequence). The CDR3 runs to 15 residues. Trimming removed 3 bases from V and 0 bases from J, with 12 bases in between.

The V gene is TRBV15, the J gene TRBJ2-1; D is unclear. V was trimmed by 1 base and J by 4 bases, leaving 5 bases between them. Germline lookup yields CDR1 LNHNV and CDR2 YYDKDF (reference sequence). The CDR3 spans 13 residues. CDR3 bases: TGTGCCACCAGCAGAGCTAATTACAATGAGCAGTTCTTC. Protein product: CATSRANYNEQFF.

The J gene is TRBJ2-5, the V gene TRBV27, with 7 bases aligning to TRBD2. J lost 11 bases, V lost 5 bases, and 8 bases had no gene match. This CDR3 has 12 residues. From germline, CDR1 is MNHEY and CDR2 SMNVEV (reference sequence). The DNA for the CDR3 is TGTGCCAGCAGTCCTCCGGCGGGAGAGCAGTACTTC. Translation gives CASSPPAGEQYF.

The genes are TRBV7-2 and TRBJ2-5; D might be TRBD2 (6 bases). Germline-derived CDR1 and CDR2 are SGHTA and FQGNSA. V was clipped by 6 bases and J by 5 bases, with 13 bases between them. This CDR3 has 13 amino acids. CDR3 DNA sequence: TGTGCCAGCAGTCCACGGGAGTGGGAGACCCAGTACTTC. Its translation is CASSPREWETQYF.

As DNA, the CDR3 is TGTGCCAGCAGCTTTTATAGCTCCTACAATGAGCAGTTCTTC. It specifies CASSFYSSYNEQFF. The genes are TRBV7-8 and TRBJ2-1; D not certain. CDR3 length: 14 amino acids. V was trimmed by 3 bases and J by 0 bases, leaving 6 bases between them. Germline values: CDR1 SGHVS, CDR2 FQNEAQ.